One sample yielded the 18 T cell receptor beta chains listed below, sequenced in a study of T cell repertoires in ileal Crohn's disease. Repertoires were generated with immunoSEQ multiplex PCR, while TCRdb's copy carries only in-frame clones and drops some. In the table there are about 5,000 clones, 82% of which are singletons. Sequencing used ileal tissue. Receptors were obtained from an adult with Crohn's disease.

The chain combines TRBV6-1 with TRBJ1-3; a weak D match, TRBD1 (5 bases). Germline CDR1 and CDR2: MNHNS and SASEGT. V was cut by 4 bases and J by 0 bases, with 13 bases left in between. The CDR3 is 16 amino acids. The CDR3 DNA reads TGTGCCAGCAGTGTTCATGCGACAGCCTCTGGAAACACCATATATTTT. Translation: CASSVHATASGNTIYF.

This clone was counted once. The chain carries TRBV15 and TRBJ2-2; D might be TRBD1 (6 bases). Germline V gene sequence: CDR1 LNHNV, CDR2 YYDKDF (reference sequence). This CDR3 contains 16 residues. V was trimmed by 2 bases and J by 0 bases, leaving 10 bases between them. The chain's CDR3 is CATSRQGITNTGELFF. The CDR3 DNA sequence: TGTGCCACCAGCAGACAGGGGATCACGAACACCGGGGAGCTGTTTTTT.

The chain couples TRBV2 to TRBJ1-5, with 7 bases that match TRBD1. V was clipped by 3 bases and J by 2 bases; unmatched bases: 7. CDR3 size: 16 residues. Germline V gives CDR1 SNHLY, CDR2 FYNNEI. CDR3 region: CASSDWYGQGNQPQHF. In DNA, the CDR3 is TGTGCCAGCAGTGACTGGTACGGACAGGGCAATCAGCCCCAGCATTTT.

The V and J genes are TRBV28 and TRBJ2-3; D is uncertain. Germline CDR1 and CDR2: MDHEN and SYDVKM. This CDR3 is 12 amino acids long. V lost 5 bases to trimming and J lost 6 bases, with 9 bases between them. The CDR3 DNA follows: TGTGCCAGCAGTCCCACTAAGGATACGCAGTATTTT. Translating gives CASSPTKDTQYF.

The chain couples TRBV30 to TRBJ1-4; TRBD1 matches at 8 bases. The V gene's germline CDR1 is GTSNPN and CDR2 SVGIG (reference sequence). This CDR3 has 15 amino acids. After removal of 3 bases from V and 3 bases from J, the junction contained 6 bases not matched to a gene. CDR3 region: CAWSAKTGANEKLFF. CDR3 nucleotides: TGTGCCTGGAGCGCAAAGACAGGGGCTAATGAAAAACTGTTTTTT. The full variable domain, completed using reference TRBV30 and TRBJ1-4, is SQTIHQWPATLVQPVGSPLSLECTVEGTSNPNLYWYRQAAGRGLQLLFYSVGIGQISSEVPQNLSASRPQDRQFILSSKKLLLSDSGFYLCAWSAKTGANEKLFFGSGTQLSVL.

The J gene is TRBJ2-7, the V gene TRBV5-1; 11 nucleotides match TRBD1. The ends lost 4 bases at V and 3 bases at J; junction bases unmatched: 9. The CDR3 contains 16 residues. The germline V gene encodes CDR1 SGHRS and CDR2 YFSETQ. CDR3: CASSPGEGTGGYEQYF. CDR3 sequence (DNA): TGCGCCAGCAGCCCTGGCGAAGGGACAGGGGGCTACGAGCAGTACTTC.

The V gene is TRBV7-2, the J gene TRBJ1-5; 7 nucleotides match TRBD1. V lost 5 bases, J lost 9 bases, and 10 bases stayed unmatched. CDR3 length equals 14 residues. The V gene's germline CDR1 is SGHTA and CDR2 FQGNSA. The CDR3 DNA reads TGTGCCAGCAGCCATGACAGGGACGCGCGGCCCCAGCATTTT. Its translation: CASSHDRDARPQHF.

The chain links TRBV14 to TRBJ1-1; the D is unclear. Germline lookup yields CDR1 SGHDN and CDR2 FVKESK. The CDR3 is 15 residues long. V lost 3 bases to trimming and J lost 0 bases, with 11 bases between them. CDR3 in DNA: TGTGCCAGCAGCCAGTCCCACAGCCTGAACACTGAAGCTTTCTTT. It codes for CASSQSHSLNTEAFF.

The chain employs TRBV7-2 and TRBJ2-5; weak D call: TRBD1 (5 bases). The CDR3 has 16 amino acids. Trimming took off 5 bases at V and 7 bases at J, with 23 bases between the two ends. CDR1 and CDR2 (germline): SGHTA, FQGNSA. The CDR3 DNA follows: TGTGCCAGCAGCCCCTTCTTTGGGGCGGCTACGTGGACCCAGTACTTC. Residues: CASSPFFGAATWTQYF. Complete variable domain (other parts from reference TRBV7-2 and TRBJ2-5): GAGVSQSPSNKVTEKGKDVELRCDPISGHTALYWYRQSLGQGLEFLIYFQGNSAPDKSGLPSDRFSAERTGGSVSTLTIQRTQQEDSAVYLCASSPFFGAATWTQYFGPGTRLLVL.

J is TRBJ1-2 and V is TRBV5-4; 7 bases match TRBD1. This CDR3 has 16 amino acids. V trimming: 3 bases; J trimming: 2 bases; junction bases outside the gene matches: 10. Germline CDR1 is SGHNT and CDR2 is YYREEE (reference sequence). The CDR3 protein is CASSSPGQDTNYGYTF. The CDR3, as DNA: TGTGCCAGCAGCTCCCCTGGACAGGATACGAACTATGGCTACACCTTC.

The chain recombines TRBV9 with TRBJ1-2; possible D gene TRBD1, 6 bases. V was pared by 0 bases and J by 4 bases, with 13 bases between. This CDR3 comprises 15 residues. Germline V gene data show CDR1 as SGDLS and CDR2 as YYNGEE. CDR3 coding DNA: TGTGCCAGCAGCGTAGATACCAGGGGCACCTATGGCTACACCTTC. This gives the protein CASSVDTRGTYGYTF.

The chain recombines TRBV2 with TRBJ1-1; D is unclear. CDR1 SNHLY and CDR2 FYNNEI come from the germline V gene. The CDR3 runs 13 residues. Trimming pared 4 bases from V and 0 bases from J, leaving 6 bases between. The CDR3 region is CASSGYLNTEAFF. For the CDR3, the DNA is TGTGCCAGCAGTGGTTATTTGAACACTGAAGCTTTCTTT. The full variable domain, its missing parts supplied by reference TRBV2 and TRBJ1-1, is EPEVTQTPSHQVTQMGQEVILRCVPISNHLYFYWYRQILGQKVEFLVSFYNNEISEKSEIFDDQFSVERPDGSNFTLKIRSTKLEDSAMYFCASSGYLNTEAFFGQGTRLTVV.

The CDR3 reads CASSRLDRGNTEAFF. In DNA form, the CDR3 reads TGTGCCAGCAGCCGTTTAGACAGGGGGAACACTGAAGCTTTCTTT. The chain recombines TRBV7-2 with TRBJ1-1, with TRBD1 matching over 8 bases. Per the germline V gene, CDR1 is SGHTA and CDR2 is FQGNSA. The length of the CDR3 is 15 residues. After removal of 5 bases from V and 1 base from J, the junction contained 6 bases not matched to a gene.

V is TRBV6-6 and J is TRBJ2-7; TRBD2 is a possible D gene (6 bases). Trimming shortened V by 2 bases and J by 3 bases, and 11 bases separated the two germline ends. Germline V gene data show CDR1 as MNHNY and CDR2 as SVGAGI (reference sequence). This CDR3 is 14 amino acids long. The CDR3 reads CASSYGMGGYEQYF. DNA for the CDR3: TGTGCCAGCAGTTACGGGATGGGAGGCTACGAGCAGTACTTC.

The CDR3 sequence: CASSLFRGDLNPNTEAFF. The CDR3 DNA reads TGTGCCAGCAGTTTATTTCGAGGGGACTTGAATCCGAACACTGAAGCTTTCTTT. V and J are TRBV28 and TRBJ1-1; possible D gene TRBD1, 5 bases. Trimming pared 1 base from V and 1 base from J, leaving 19 bases between. CDR3 length: 18 amino acids. CDR1 is MDHEN, CDR2 SYDVKM, per germline.

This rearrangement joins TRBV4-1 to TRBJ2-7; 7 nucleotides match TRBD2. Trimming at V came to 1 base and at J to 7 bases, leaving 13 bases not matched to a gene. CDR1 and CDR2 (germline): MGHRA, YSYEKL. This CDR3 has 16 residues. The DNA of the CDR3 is TGCGCCAGCAGCCAAGTTTTAGCGGGTCCCCTTATGGAGCAGTACTTC. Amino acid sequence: CASSQVLAGPLMEQYF.

This CDR3 reads CAISESVAGQSGANVLTF. The CDR3, as DNA: TGTGCCATCAGTGAGTCTGTAGCGGGCCAGTCTGGGGCCAACGTCCTGACTTTC. The rearrangement joins TRBV10-3 to TRBJ2-6; 7 bases are a match to TRBD2. Germline-derived CDR1 and CDR2 are ENHRY and SYGVKD. CDR3 size: 18 residues. J was trimmed by 1 base and V by 0 bases; bases with no gene match: 6.

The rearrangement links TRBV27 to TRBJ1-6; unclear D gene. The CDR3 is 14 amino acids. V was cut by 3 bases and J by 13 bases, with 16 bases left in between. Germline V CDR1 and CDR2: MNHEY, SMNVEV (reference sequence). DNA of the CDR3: TGTGCCAGCAGTTTTAAGATCGGGTTTTGGCCCCTCCACTTT. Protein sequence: CASSFKIGFWPLHF.